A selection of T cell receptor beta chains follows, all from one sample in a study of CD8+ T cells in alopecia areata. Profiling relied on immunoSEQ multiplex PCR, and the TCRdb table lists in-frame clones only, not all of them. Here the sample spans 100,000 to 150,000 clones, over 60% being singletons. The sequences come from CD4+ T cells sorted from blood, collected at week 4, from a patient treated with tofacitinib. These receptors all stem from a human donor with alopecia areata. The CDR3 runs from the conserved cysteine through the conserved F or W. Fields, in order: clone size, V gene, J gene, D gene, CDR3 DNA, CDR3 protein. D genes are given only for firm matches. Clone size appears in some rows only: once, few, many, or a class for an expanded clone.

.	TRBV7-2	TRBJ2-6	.	TGTGCCAGCAGCTTAGGGGGGTCTGGGGCCAACGTCCTGACTTTC	CASSLGGSGANVLTF
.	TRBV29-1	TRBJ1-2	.	TGCAGCGTTGAAGATGGTACAGGGAACTATGGCTACACCTTC	CSVEDGTGNYGYTF
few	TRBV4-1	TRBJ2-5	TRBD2	TGCGCCAGCAGCCCCTCGGCTAGCGGGGCTGTGGAGACCCAGTACTTC	CASSPSASGAVETQYF
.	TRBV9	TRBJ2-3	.	TGTGCCAGCAGCGTAGCTGGGGGTCTTAGCACAGATACGCAGTATTTT	CASSVAGGLSTDTQYF
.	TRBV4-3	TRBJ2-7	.	TGCGCCAGCAGCCAGACACATAGGAGCTCCTACGAGCAGTACTTC	CASSQTHRSSYEQYF
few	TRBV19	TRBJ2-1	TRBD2	TGTGCCAGTAGTATTACACGGGAGGGTGAGCAGTTCTTC	CASSITREGEQFF
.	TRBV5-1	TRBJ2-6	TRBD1	TGCGCCAGCAGCTCAACCGGGACAGGGGGCTCTGGGGCCAACGTCCTGACTTTC	CASSSTGTGGSGANVLTF
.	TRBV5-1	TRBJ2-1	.	TGCGCCAGCAGCTTGGTGCAAGCCTACAATGAGCAGTTCTTC	CASSLVQAYNEQFF
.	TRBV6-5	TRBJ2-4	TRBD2	TGTGCCAGCAGTAGCGGGGGGCTAGCCAAAAACATTCAGTACTTC	CASSSGGLAKNIQYF
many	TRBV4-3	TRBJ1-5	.	TGCGCCAGCAGCCGACAGGGCAATCAGCCCCAGCATTTT	CASSRQGNQPQHF
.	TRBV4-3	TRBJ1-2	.	TGCGCCAGCAGCCAACGACAGAACTTACCCTATGGCTACACCTTC	CASSQRQNLPYGYTF
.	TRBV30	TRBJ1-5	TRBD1	TGTGCCTGGAGTGTGCGCCAAGGGACAGGGGATTACCAGCCCCAGCATTTT	CAWSVRQGTGDYQPQHF
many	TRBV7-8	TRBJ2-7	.	TGTGCCAGCAGCTTAGCAGGGGACTACGAGCAGTACTTC	CASSLAGDYEQYF
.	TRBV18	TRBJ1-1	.	TGTGCCAGCACCCTCGGGGGTTCGAACACTGAAGCTTTCTTT	CASTLGGSNTEAFF
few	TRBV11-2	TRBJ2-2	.	TGTGCCAGCAGCTTAAAACTATCGAACACCGGGGAGCTGTTTTTT	CASSLKLSNTGELFF
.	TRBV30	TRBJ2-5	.	TGTGCCTGGAGTACGGGAACCCAAGAGACCCAGTACTTC	CAWSTGTQETQYF
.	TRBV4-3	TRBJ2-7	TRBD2	TGCGCCAGCAGCCTCCACAGCCGGGGGGCCTACGAGCAGTACTTC	CASSLHSRGAYEQYF
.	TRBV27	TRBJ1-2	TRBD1	TGTGCCAGCTCCGGGACAGAGAGCTATGGCTACACCTTC	CASSGTESYGYTF
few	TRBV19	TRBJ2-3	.	TGTGCCAGTAGTATTGGATGGGCAGATACGCAGTATTTT	CASSIGWADTQYF
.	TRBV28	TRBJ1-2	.	TGTGCCAGCAGTTTGGGCGACTATGGCTACACCTTC	CASSLGDYGYTF
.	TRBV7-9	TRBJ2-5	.	TGTGCCAGCAGCTTAGGGGCTCGGGTCGGGGAGACCCAGTACTTC	CASSLGARVGETQYF
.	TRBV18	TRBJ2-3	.	TGTGCCAGCTCACCCGGCGCTACACCAGATACGCAGTATTTT	CASSPGATPDTQYF
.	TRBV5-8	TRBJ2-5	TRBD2	TGTGCCAGCAGCCAAACTAGCGGGCGGGCGTACTTC	CASSQTSGRAYF
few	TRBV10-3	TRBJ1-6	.	TGTGCCACCCGCGGGCCGGGTTATAATTCACCCCTCCACTTT	CATRGPGYNSPLHF
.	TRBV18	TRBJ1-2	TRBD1	TGTGCCAGCTCCCCACAGGGGACGTATGGCTACACCTTC	CASSPQGTYGYTF
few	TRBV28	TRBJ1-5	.	TGTGCCAGCAGTTTGCCGCAGCGGCCCCAGCATTTT	CASSLPQRPQHF
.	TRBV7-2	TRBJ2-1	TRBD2	TGTGCCAGCAGCTTTTTTAGCGGGCGTAGCAATGAGCAGTTCTTC	CASSFFSGRSNEQFF
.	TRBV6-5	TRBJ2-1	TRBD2	TGTGCCAGCAGAACGGGACTAGCGGGGAATGAGCAGTTCTTC	CASRTGLAGNEQFF
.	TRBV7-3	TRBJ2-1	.	TGTGCCAGCAGCCCCGCCGGGGTAGATTCGAATGAGCAGTTCTTC	CASSPAGVDSNEQFF
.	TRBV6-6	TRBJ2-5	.	TGTGCCAGCACTCCGGAACGTTGGGAGACCCAGTACTTC	CASTPERWETQYF
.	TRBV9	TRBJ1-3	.	TGTGCCAGCAGCGTAGACTGGTTCTCTGGAAACACCATATATTTT	CASSVDWFSGNTIYF
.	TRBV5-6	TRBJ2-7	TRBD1	TGTGCCAGCAGCTTACAGGGGTACGAGCAGTACTTC	CASSLQGYEQYF
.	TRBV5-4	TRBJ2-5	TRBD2	TGTGCCAGCAGCTTGAACCCTAGCGGGGAAGAGACCCAGTACTTC	CASSLNPSGEETQYF
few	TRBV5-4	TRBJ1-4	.	TGTGCCAGCAGCCGTTTTGCGGGGGAGGCTAATGAAAAACTGTTTTTT	CASSRFAGEANEKLFF
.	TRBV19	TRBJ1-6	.	TGTGCCAGTAGTACACTGAGCTCCTATAATTCACCCCTCCACTTT	CASSTLSSYNSPLHF
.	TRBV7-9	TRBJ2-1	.	TGTGCCAGCAGCGAGAGACAGGTCTACAATGAGCAGTTCTTC	CASSERQVYNEQFF
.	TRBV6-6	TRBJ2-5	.	TGTGCCAGCAGTGCCGTGGGGAGATGGGAGACCCAGTACTTC	CASSAVGRWETQYF
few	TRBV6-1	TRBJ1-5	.	TGTGCCAGCAGTGAAACAGGTTATAGCAATCAGCCCCAGCATTTT	CASSETGYSNQPQHF
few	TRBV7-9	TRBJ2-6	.	TGTGCCAGCAGCTTAGGAAGCGTCTCTGGGGCCAACGTCCTGACTTTC	CASSLGSVSGANVLTF
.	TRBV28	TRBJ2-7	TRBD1	TGTGCCAGCACCCTAGACAGGGTCAACGAGCAGTACTTC	CASTLDRVNEQYF
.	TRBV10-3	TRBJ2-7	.	TGTGCCATCGCGAATCGCAGAGGCGGAACCTACGAGCAGTACTTC	CAIANRRGGTYEQYF
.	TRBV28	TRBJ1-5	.	TGTGCCAGCACTCCCGATTCGGGTTGGGAACAGCCCCAGCATTTT	CASTPDSGWEQPQHF
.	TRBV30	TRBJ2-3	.	TGTGCCTGGAGCCGAGGTGGAAGCAATACGCAGTATTTT	CAWSRGGSNTQYF
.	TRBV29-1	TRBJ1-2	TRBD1	TGCAGCGTTGAGTTACAGGGGAATAACTATGGCTACACCTTC	CSVELQGNNYGYTF
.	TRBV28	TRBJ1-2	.	TGTGCCAGCAGTCCCGGGGTAGCGAATCAATATGGCTACACCTTC	CASSPGVANQYGYTF
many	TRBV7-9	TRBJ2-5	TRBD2	TGTGCCAGCACTCCACTCGGGGGAGGCGGGAGAGAGACCCAGTACTTC	CASTPLGGGGRETQYF
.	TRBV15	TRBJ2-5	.	TGTGCCACCAGCAGAGATAGGCAGGGAGGGACCCAGTACTTC	CATSRDRQGGTQYF
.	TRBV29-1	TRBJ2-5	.	TGCAGCGTTGTACCTCAGGGAGTAGGAGAGACCCAGTACTTC	CSVVPQGVGETQYF
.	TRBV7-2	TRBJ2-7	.	TGTGCCAGCAGCTTAGATCACTCCTACGAGCAGTACTTC	CASSLDHSYEQYF
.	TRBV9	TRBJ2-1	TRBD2	TGTGCCAGCAGCCTAGCGGGAGGGAACAATGAGCAGTTCTTC	CASSLAGGNNEQFF
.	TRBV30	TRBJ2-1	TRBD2	TGTGCCTGGGGGACTAGCGGGAGGGATGAGCAGTTCTTC	CAWGTSGRDEQFF
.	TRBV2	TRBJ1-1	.	TGTGCCAGCAGTGATTGGGCAACGCTTAATGAAGCTTTCTTT	CASSDWATLNEAFF
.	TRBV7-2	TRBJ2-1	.	TGTGCCAGCAGCTTATCTTGGGGTACCCACAATGAGCAGTTCTTC	CASSLSWGTHNEQFF
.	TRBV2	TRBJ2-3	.	TGTGCCAGCAGCCCGGGACCGACCTCCACAGATACGCAGTATTTT	CASSPGPTSTDTQYF
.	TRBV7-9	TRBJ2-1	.	TGTGCCAGCAGCCCACATTCTGGTGAGCAGTTCTTC	CASSPHSGEQFF
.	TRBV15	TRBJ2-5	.	TGTGCCACCAGCAGAGGGAGTGGCAGGGTCCAAGAGACCCAGTACTTC	CATSRGSGRVQETQYF
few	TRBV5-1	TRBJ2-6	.	TGCGCCAGCAGCCCAGGGGTCGCTGGGGCCAACGTCCTGACTTTC	CASSPGVAGANVLTF
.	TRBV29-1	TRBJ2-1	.	TGCAGCGGAGGGTACAATGAGCAGTTCTTC	CSGGYNEQFF
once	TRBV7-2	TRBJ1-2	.	TGTGCCAGCAGCCGGACCCTACGAGGTGGCTACACCTTC	CASSRTLRGGYTF
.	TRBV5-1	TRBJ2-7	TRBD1	TGCGCCAGCCAAAGGACCCCAGGGGGCGGCTACGAGCAGTACTTC	CASQRTPGGGYEQYF